These T cell receptor beta chains were read from a single sample in a study of blood T cell repertoires in COVID-19. Method: immunoSEQ multiplex PCR; TCRdb's copy keeps in-frame clones and lacks some. Among approximately 150,000 clones listed, roughly nine tenths were seen once. The source material was PBMCs or T cells enriched from blood (not recorded which). These receptors were obtained from a woman aged 40-49 years who had been exposed to COVID-19. Each CDR3 is given with its conserved first and last residue. A D gene is named only where the DNA matches it firmly. Clone size is given for some rows only: seen once, a few or many times, or a class if the clone is expanded.

j_call,d_call,v_call,clone_size,cdr3_nt,cdr3_aa
TRBJ1-4,NA,TRBV7-9,NA,TGTGCCAGCAGCTCCGGGACTTCAACTAATGAAAAACTGTTTTTT,CASSSGTSTNEKLFF
TRBJ2-5,TRBD2,TRBV5-1,once,TGCGCCAGCAGCTCGGCTAGCGGGGGAGAAGAGACCCAGTACTTC,CASSSASGGEETQYF
TRBJ2-1,TRBD2,TRBV7-2,NA,TGTGCCAGCAGCTTATTCGGGGGACTAGCAGTCGATGAGCAGTTCTTC,CASSLFGGLAVDEQFF
TRBJ2-1,NA,TRBV2,few,TGTGCCAGCAGTGTGGAGGGACTCTCCTACAATGAGCAGTTCTTC,CASSVEGLSYNEQFF
TRBJ2-7,NA,TRBV10-2,NA,TGCGCCAGCAGTGAGCGACAGGACCCCTACGAGCAGTACTTC,CASSERQDPYEQYF
TRBJ2-6,NA,TRBV5-1,NA,TGCGCCAGCAGCTCCCTTTCGGGCAGGGCTGGGGCCAACGTCCTGACTTTC,CASSSLSGRAGANVLTF
TRBJ1-1,TRBD1,TRBV19,NA,TGTGCCAGTAGTACCACCGGGACAGGGGCCGAAGCTTTCTTT,CASSTTGTGAEAFF
TRBJ1-2,NA,TRBV21-1,NA,TGTGCCAGCAGTTACCCAGACGGGGATGGCTACACCTTC,CASSYPDGDGYTF
TRBJ1-1,NA,TRBV7-2,NA,TGTGCCAGCAGCTTGGGGGCATTGGACACTGAAGCTTTCTTT,CASSLGALDTEAFF
TRBJ1-2,TRBD1,TRBV24-1,NA,TGTGCCACCTCTCGGGACAGATTCCTTGGCTACACCTTC,CATSRDRFLGYTF
TRBJ2-7,NA,TRBV6-2/TRBV6-3,NA,TGTGCCAGCAGTAACAGTTCCCCAACCTTCTACGAGCAGTACTTC,CASSNSSPTFYEQYF
TRBJ1-1,NA,TRBV28,NA,TGTATCGTCGGGGGTACCACTGAAGCTTTCTTT,CIVGGTTEAFF
TRBJ2-5,TRBD1,TRBV28,NA,TGTGCCAGCGAGCGGGACAGGGGCTTGGAGACCCAGTACTTC,CASERDRGLETQYF
TRBJ2-1,TRBD2,TRBV11-3,once,TGTGCCAGCAGCCCTAGCGGGGGGGCATCCTACAATGAGCAGTTCTTC,CASSPSGGASYNEQFF
TRBJ2-1,TRBD2,TRBV28,few,TGTGCCAGCAGGGGGGCAATTAGCGGGAACAATGAGCAGTTCTTC,CASRGAISGNNEQFF
TRBJ2-7,NA,TRBV5-3,NA,TGTGCCAGAAGCTTAAGGGCGGGCTACGAGCAGTACTTC,CARSLRAGYEQYF
TRBJ1-1,TRBD1,TRBV19,NA,TGTGCCAGTAGTATCTGGGGACAGAGAAACACTGAAGCTTTCTTT,CASSIWGQRNTEAFF
TRBJ2-1,TRBD1,TRBV19,NA,TGTGCCAGTAGTTACTGGACAGGGGAGAGGTTCCATGAGCAGTTCTTC,CASSYWTGERFHEQFF
TRBJ1-4,NA,TRBV5-1,NA,TGCGCCAGCAGCTTGTGGGGAGGGAGTGAAAAACTGTTTTTT,CASSLWGGSEKLFF
TRBJ2-2,NA,TRBV27,NA,TGTGCCAGCCAGTACTGGGGGGAGAGGGGCGGGGAGCTGTTTTTT,CASQYWGERGGELFF
TRBJ2-5,NA,TRBV6-5,NA,TGTGCCAGCCGGCGGGGCAAGCAAGAGACCCAGTACTTC,CASRRGKQETQYF
TRBJ1-2,NA,TRBV5-8,few,TGTGCCAGCAACGGACAGTTTCTCTATGGCTACACCTTC,CASNGQFLYGYTF
TRBJ2-5,NA,TRBV2,NA,TGTGCCAGCAGTTCAGGGATAGAGACCCAGTACTTC,CASSSGIETQYF
TRBJ1-6,TRBD1,TRBV27,once,TGTGCCAGCAGTTTATCGTTAGGGGACAGGGTTTCACCCCTCCACTTT,CASSLSLGDRVSPLHF
TRBJ2-1,NA,TRBV5-4,NA,TGTGCCAGCACCTCGGGGGTTCTTTCCTACAATGAGCAGTTCTTC,CASTSGVLSYNEQFF
TRBJ1-4,TRBD1,TRBV5-1,NA,TGCGCCAGCAGCCCAGGACAGGGACAAGAAAAACTGTTTTTT,CASSPGQGQEKLFF
TRBJ1-2,TRBD1,TRBV27,NA,TGTGCCAGCAGTTCCCCGGACAGGCGGGACTATGGCTACACCTTC,CASSSPDRRDYGYTF
TRBJ1-3,TRBD1,TRBV7-9,NA,TGTGCCAGCAGCTTAGACCCCTGGACAGGAATAGGAAACACCATATATTTT,CASSLDPWTGIGNTIYF
TRBJ1-6,TRBD1,TRBV5-1,NA,TGCGCCAGCAGAACCGGGACAGGGGGCCCTAATTCACCCCTCCACTTT,CASRTGTGGPNSPLHF
TRBJ2-5,NA,TRBV27,NA,TGTGCCAGCAGTTCCATCCGGGAAGGCCAGTACTTC,CASSSIREGQYF
TRBJ2-1,TRBD2,TRBV10-3,NA,TGTGCCATCAGTGAGCCAGGCGGGAGAACCTACAATGAGCAGTTCTTC,CAISEPGGRTYNEQFF
TRBJ1-4,NA,TRBV7-3,NA,TGTGCCAGCAGCACCTCAGGGATTCCACCCACAACTAATGAAAAACTGTTTTTT,CASSTSGIPPTTNEKLFF
TRBJ2-1,TRBD2,TRBV18,NA,TGTGCCAGCTCCCAGTACACTAGCGACAATGAGCAGTTCTTC,CASSQYTSDNEQFF
TRBJ1-6,TRBD1,TRBV27,few,TGTGCCACCGGACAGGGAGGTTCACCCCTCCACTTT,CATGQGGSPLHF
TRBJ1-4,NA,TRBV27,NA,TGTGCCAGCAGCACCGCCGGGGGACCTGGGAGAGAAAAACTGTTTTTT,CASSTAGGPGREKLFF
TRBJ2-7,NA,TRBV4-1,NA,TGCGCCAGCAGCTACAAGACGAGGGCCGGGGTTGAGGAGCAGTACTTC,CASSYKTRAGVEEQYF
TRBJ1-2,NA,TRBV5-1,once,TGCGCCAGCAGCGCCGGGGGAGGCGGGTATGGCTACACCTTC,CASSAGGGGYGYTF
TRBJ1-6,TRBD1,TRBV28,NA,TGTGCCAGCAGTTCACGGACAGGAGAGTATTCACCCCTCCACTTT,CASSSRTGEYSPLHF
TRBJ1-1,NA,TRBV2,NA,TGTGCCAGCAGGGGAGGGGAGTTGACTGAAGCTTTCTTT,CASRGGELTEAFF
TRBJ1-5,TRBD1,TRBV19,NA,TGTGCCAGTAGTATCGACAGGGTGGGACAGCCCCAGCATTTT,CASSIDRVGQPQHF
TRBJ1-4,NA,TRBV5-1,NA,TGCGCCAGCAGCCCTCACATTGCAACTAATGAAAAACTGTTTTTT,CASSPHIATNEKLFF
TRBJ2-2,NA,TRBV5-1,NA,TGCGCCAGCAGCCCGTCAAGTCACCGAGGGACCGGGGAGCTGTTTTTT,CASSPSSHRGTGELFF
TRBJ1-2,NA,TRBV4-1,NA,TGCGCCAGCAGCCAAGAAAAATCTCGCTATGGCTACACCTTC,CASSQEKSRYGYTF
TRBJ2-1,TRBD2,TRBV29-1,once,TGCAGCGTCGAGAGGCTAGCGGGTACTGAGGAGCAGTTCTTC,CSVERLAGTEEQFF
TRBJ1-2,NA,TRBV2,NA,TGTGCCAGCAGTGAAACGGCAGGTAATGGCTACACCTTC,CASSETAGNGYTF
TRBJ1-1,TRBD1,TRBV2,once,TGTGCCAGCCGGGACAGGGGGGTCGGAGCTAATATGAACACTGAAGCTTTCTTT,CASRDRGVGANMNTEAFF
TRBJ2-1,NA,TRBV28,NA,TGTGCCAGCAGTTTAGGGGGGGCGAGCTCCTACAATGAGCAGTTCTTC,CASSLGGASSYNEQFF
TRBJ2-7,NA,TRBV27,once,TGTGCCAGCAGAGCCTCCCGGACAGCTTACGAGCAGTACTTC,CASRASRTAYEQYF
TRBJ1-5,TRBD1,TRBV19,NA,TGTGCCAGTAGTATCAAAACCTCCGGGACAGGGTCCAATCAGCCCCAGCATTTT,CASSIKTSGTGSNQPQHF